The 19 T cell receptor beta chains in this list originate from one sample, sequenced in a study of Tregs in tolerant kidney transplant recipients (dated by TCRdb to about 2019). In the paper's terms, the time point label means: blood sample drawn before combined kidney and bone marrow transplant. Library preparation used the immunoSEQ multiplex PCR assay. TCRdb re-hosts the immuneACCESS table, in-frame sequences only. Its copies lack some clones; in the studies checked, an unresolved V gene accounts for under half of them, and the cause for the rest is not known. The sample includes roughly 69,000 clones, with about 98% observed a single time. Of the sample, nearly 0.35% falls within the top ten clones. This material consisted of Tregs from blood, taken before the transplant. These receptors all come from a human donor who received a combined kidney and bone marrow transplant.

Here the CDR3 DNA reads TGTGCCTGGAGTGTAACTTCAGGGTTCTCACCCCTCCACTTT. Protein: CAWSVTSGFSPLHF. J is TRBJ1-6 and V is TRBV30; possibly TRBD1 for D (5 bases). Looked up from germline, CDR1 is GTSNPN and CDR2 is SVGIG (reference sequence). The V end lost 0 bases, the J end lost 10 bases, and 13 bases lay between the germline ends. This CDR3 has 14 amino acids.

Only one count was recorded for this clone. The J gene is TRBJ2-3, the V gene TRBV5-1; the match to TRBD1 covers 7 bases. CDR3 length: 15 residues. Looked up from germline, CDR1 is SGHRS and CDR2 is YFSETQ. The trim removed 6 bases at V and 1 base at J, leaving 8 bases unmatched. In nucleotides, the CDR3 is TGCGCCAGCACCGGTCGACAGGGAGGCACAGATACGCAGTATTTT. Amino acid sequence: CASTGRQGGTDTQYF. Together with reference TRBV5-1 and TRBJ2-3, the CDR3 gives the full variable domain: KAGVTQTPRYLIKTRGQQVTLSCSPISGHRSVSWYQQTPGQGLQFLFEYFSETQRNKGNFPGRFSGRQFSNSRSEMNVSTLELGDSALYLCASTGRQGGTDTQYFGPGTRLTVL.

This chain links TRBV7-8 with TRBJ2-5; a weak D match, TRBD2 (5 bases). Germline V gene lookup returns CDR1 SGHVS and CDR2 FQNEAQ. This CDR3 has 15 residues. Trimming cost V 4 bases and J 5 bases, with 17 bases left between them. The CDR3 nucleotides read TGTGCCAGCAGCTCCGTTCGAGGGCCAAGGGAGACCCAGTACTTC. It encodes CASSSVRGPRETQYF.

The chain has TRBV7-2 and TRBJ2-7; 8 nucleotides match TRBD1. This CDR3 is 15 amino acids long. With 2 bases clipped from V and 3 bases from J, the junction kept 6 bases outside the gene matches. Germline V lookup: CDR1 SGHTA, CDR2 FQGNSA. In DNA, the CDR3 is TGTGCCAGCAGCTTACAGGGGGCGCAGAACTACGAGCAGTACTTC. Protein: CASSLQGAQNYEQYF. Full variable domain (rest looked up from reference TRBV7-2 and TRBJ2-7): GAGVSQSPSNKVTEKGKDVELRCDPISGHTALYWYRQSLGQGLEFLIYFQGNSAPDKSGLPSDRFSAERTGGSVSTLTIQRTQQEDSAVYLCASSLQGAQNYEQYFGPGTRLTVT.

V usage is TRBV2 and J usage is TRBJ1-5; 10 positions agree with TRBD1. This CDR3 comprises 13 residues. V shed 9 bases and J 6 bases; nucleotides not matched to a gene: 5. Germline values: CDR1 SNHLY, CDR2 FYNNEI. The DNA for the CDR3 is TGTGCCAGTGGGGACAGGGGCAGTCAGCCCCAGCATTTT. It encodes CASGDRGSQPQHF. Combining the CDR3 with reference TRBV2 and TRBJ1-5 gives the whole variable domain EPEVTQTPSHQVTQMGQEVILRCVPISNHLYFYWYRQILGQKVEFLVSFYNNEISEKSEIFDDQFSVERPDGSNFTLKIRSTKLEDSAMYFCASGDRGSQPQHFGDGTRLSIL.

The chain recombines TRBV27 with TRBJ2-1; D gene ambiguous. V dropped 3 bases and J dropped 3 bases, with 12 bases sitting between them. Germline CDR1 and CDR2: MNHEY and SMNVEV (reference sequence). The CDR3 totals 15 residues. CDR3 residues: CASSLVSHSYNEQFF. The CDR3 DNA is TGTGCCAGCAGTTTGGTCAGCCACAGCTACAATGAGCAGTTCTTC.

The table lists this clone with a count of one. The gene calls are TRBV5-1 and TRBJ1-3; 11 bases align to TRBD1. The J segment lost 4 bases and the V segment lost 1 base, leaving 7 bases of the junction unmatched. This CDR3 has 17 residues. CDR1 and CDR2 from the germline V gene are SGHRS and YFSETQ. The DNA of the CDR3 is TGCGCCAGCAGCTTGAGAGGACAGGGGGCTACAGGAAACACCATATATTTT. It encodes CASSLRGQGATGNTIYF.

The J gene is TRBJ1-2, the V gene TRBV9; D unclear. Trimming took off 0 bases at V and 8 bases at J, with 14 bases between the two ends. The CDR3 loop spans 14 amino acids. CDR1 is SGDLS, CDR2 YYNGEE, per germline. The CDR3 protein is CASSVASSVGGYTF. CDR3 DNA sequence: TGTGCCAGCAGCGTAGCAAGCTCCGTGGGCGGCTACACCTTC. Full variable domain (outside the CDR3, taken from reference TRBV9 and TRBJ1-2): DSGVTQTPKHLITATGQRVTLRCSPRSGDLSVYWYQQSLDQGLQFLIQYYNGEERAKGNILERFSAQQFPDLHSELNLSSLELGDSALYFCASSVASSVGGYTFGSGTRLTVV.

V and J are TRBV5-1 and TRBJ2-2, with D maybe TRBD1 (6 bases). The V end lost 8 bases, the J end lost 6 bases, and 11 bases lay between the germline ends. Germline-derived CDR1 and CDR2 are SGHRS and YFSETQ. This CDR3 is built from 12 residues. CDR3 sequence (DNA): TGCGCCAGTAAACAGGGATCCGGGGAGCTGTTTTTT. Translating it yields CASKQGSGELFF.

This clone was recorded a few times. This sequence joins TRBV6-1 and TRBJ2-4; TRBD1 agrees at 8 bases. The CDR3 has 16 residues. The J segment lost 3 bases and the V segment lost 4 bases, leaving 8 bases of the junction unmatched. Germline-derived CDR1 and CDR2 are MNHNS and SASEGT. The CDR3 nucleotides read TGTGCCAGCAGTGTTGGACAGGGATCTGGCAAAAACATTCAGTACTTC. As protein: CASSVGQGSGKNIQYF.

The chain joins TRBV5-6 to TRBJ2-5; D is uncertain. There are 13 residues in the CDR3. Trimming stripped 2 bases from V and 4 bases from J, with 9 bases between. Germline values: CDR1 SGHDT, CDR2 YYEEEE. The CDR3 DNA follows: TGTGCCAGCAGCTTCCAGTCCCCAGAGACCCAGTACTTC. Protein sequence: CASSFQSPETQYF.

The chain couples TRBV7-3 to TRBJ2-3; D possibly corresponds to TRBD1 (5 bases). The germline V gene encodes CDR1 SGHTA and CDR2 FQGTGA. V was cut by 1 base and J by 4 bases, with 15 bases left in between. The CDR3 runs 16 residues. CDR3 loop: CASSLMGGRDADTQYF. CDR3 sequence (DNA): TGTGCCAGCAGCTTAATGGGCGGCAGGGATGCAGATACGCAGTATTTT.

The chain recombines TRBV5-1 with TRBJ2-7, with 9 bases identical to TRBD1. Unmatched junction bases numbered 5, after V lost 1 base and J lost 3 bases. The CDR3 has 15 amino acids. Germline V gene lookup returns CDR1 SGHRS and CDR2 YFSETQ. In DNA form, the CDR3 reads TGCGCCAGCAGCTTGTCCGGGACAGGGAGCTACGAGCAGTACTTC. The encoded protein is CASSLSGTGSYEQYF. Complete variable domain (other parts from reference TRBV5-1 and TRBJ2-7): KAGVTQTPRYLIKTRGQQVTLSCSPISGHRSVSWYQQTPGQGLQFLFEYFSETQRNKGNFPGRFSGRQFSNSRSEMNVSTLELGDSALYLCASSLSGTGSYEQYFGPGTRLTVT.

This chain uses TRBV5-4 with TRBJ2-7; tentatively, D is TRBD2 (6 bases). The germline V gene has CDR1 SGHNT and CDR2 YYREEE (reference sequence). This CDR3 contains 14 residues. Trimming stripped 3 bases from V and 5 bases from J, with 15 bases between. The CDR3 spells CASSSPLAKDEQYF. The CDR3 DNA is TGTGCCAGCAGCTCCCCGCTAGCGAAGGACGAGCAGTACTTC.

CDR3 coding DNA: TGTGCCAGCAGCGAAGAAGGGGTTCGTCGGCAGTACTTC. It is translated as CASSEEGVRRQYF. The chain uses TRBV5-4 and TRBJ2-7; tentatively, D is TRBD1 (5 bases). This CDR3 is built from 13 residues. V lost 4 bases and J 9 bases, leaving 17 bases between the germline ends. Per the germline V gene, CDR1 is SGHNT and CDR2 is YYREEE (reference sequence).

The V and J genes are TRBV9 and TRBJ2-1; TRBD2 might be the D (6 bases). This CDR3 comprises 15 residues. From germline, CDR1 is SGDLS and CDR2 YYNGEE. The V and J ends lost 2 bases and 5 bases respectively, with 14 bases between them. CDR3: CASSVVVSGHNEQFF. The DNA of the CDR3 is TGTGCCAGCAGCGTGGTTGTTAGCGGACACAATGAGCAGTTCTTC.

The rearrangement links TRBV5-8 to TRBJ2-1, with a tentative D call TRBD2 (5 bases). The CDR3 has 15 amino acids. Trimming took 1 base from V and 5 from J, leaving 13 bases between them. Germline V gives CDR1 SGHTS, CDR2 YDEGEE. CDR3 in amino acids: CASSLYGGLNNEQFF. Written as DNA, the CDR3 is TGTGCCAGCAGCTTGTACGGAGGACTGAACAATGAGCAGTTCTTC. The full variable domain, with the rest looked up from reference TRBV5-8 and TRBJ2-1, is EAGVTQSPTHLIKTRGQQATLRCSPISGHTSVYWYQQALGLGLQFLLWYDEGEERNRGNFPPRFSGRQFPNYSSELNVNALELEDSALYLCASSLYGGLNNEQFFGPGTRLTVL.

The genes are TRBV9 and TRBJ2-1; D gene unclear. Germline-derived CDR1 and CDR2 are SGDLS and YYNGEE. V lost 0 bases and J lost 6, with 16 bases in between. The CDR3 has 16 residues. The CDR3 region is CASSVASHTALNEQFF. The CDR3 nucleotides are TGTGCCAGCAGCGTAGCTTCCCACACAGCCCTCAATGAGCAGTTCTTC.

The chain joins TRBV27 to TRBJ1-5; D remains ambiguous. Germline values: CDR1 MNHEY, CDR2 SMNVEV (reference sequence). This CDR3 region has 14 residues. V lost 0 bases, J lost 10 bases, and 13 bases lay in between. CDR3 loop: CASSLSWRVQPQHF. The CDR3, as DNA: TGTGCCAGCAGTTTATCTTGGAGGGTTCAACCCCAGCATTTT.